One sample yielded the 30 T cell receptor delta chains listed below, sequenced in a study of Vδ1+ human thymocytes. No antigen is known for these receptors. Study observations and caveats: Highly polyclonal TRG and TRD repertoires with Gaussian CDR3 length distributions appeared in thymus.

Sequences come from RNA converted to cDNA by reverse transcription. Multiplex PCR used pooled V-gene forward primers and a constant-region reverse primer to amplify CDR3s. TCRdb processed the multiplex PCR reads again with the CATT caller. The sample holds roughly 50,000 delta-chain clones, about 16% seen once. Sequencing input: Vdelta1+ gamma-delta thymocytes from the thymus. Subset of the sample: FACS-sorted CD3+ TCRalphabeta- TCRVdelta1+ TCRVdelta2- thymocytes. The receptors stem from a boy under two years old who had congenital heart surgery.

This clone appeared a few times. The chain combines TRDV1 with TRDJ1; 10 bases are a match to TRDD3. CDR1 is TSWWSYY, CDR2 QGS, per germline. The J segment lost 7 bases and the V segment lost 0 bases, leaving 14 bases of the junction unmatched. The CDR3 runs to 18 residues. The CDR3 sequence: CALGELASPRTGGSKLIF. As DNA, the CDR3 is TGTGCTCTTGGGGAACTCGCTTCCCCCCGTACTGGGGGATCTAAACTCATCTTT.

This clone was counted between two and nine times. The J gene is TRDJ1, the V gene TRDV1, with 9 bases aligning to TRDD3. Per the germline V gene, CDR1 is TSWWSYY and CDR2 is QGS. The CDR3 has 24 residues. V gave up 0 bases and J gave up 3 bases; unmatched junction bases: 29. CDR3 coding DNA: TGTGCTCTTGGGGAACTACCCCCCCCCTGGCACGTTAGTATTTGGGGGATAAACCCCGATAAACTCATCTTT. Translating gives CALGELPPPWHVSIWGINPDKLIF.

This clone has only a few counts. The J gene is TRDJ1, the V gene TRDV1; 9 bases are shared with TRDD3. CDR1 TSWWSYY and CDR2 QGS come from the germline V gene. V shed 2 bases and J 0 bases; nucleotides not matched to a gene: 19. The CDR3 spans 21 residues. In DNA form, the CDR3 reads TGTGCTCTTGGGGAATCGGGACTGGGGATACGCGTTATTCCTGACACCGATAAACTCATCTTT. Its translation is CALGESGLGIRVIPDTDKLIF.

This clone was recorded a few times. One end of the junction is discordant with germline, which a read error may explain. The rearrangement uses TRDV1 and TRDJ1; 9 bases agree with TRDD3. The germline V gene encodes CDR1 TSWWSYY and CDR2 QGS. The CDR3 length is 24 residues. Here the CDR3 reads CALGGAACPHPELGDQLYTDKLIF. The CDR3 coding sequence is TGTGCCCTTGGGGGCGCGGCCTGCCCTCACCCAGAACTGGGGGACCAACTTTACACCGATAAACTCATCTTT.

J is TRDJ1 and V is TRDV1, with 11 bases aligning to TRDD3. CDR3 length: 18 amino acids. CDR1 is TSWWSYY, CDR2 QGS, per germline. With 4 bases clipped from V and 10 bases from J, the junction kept 20 bases outside the gene matches. The CDR3 protein is CALGASRDPYWGISGLIF. The CDR3 DNA follows: TGTGCTCTTGGGGCTTCTAGGGATCCGTACTGGGGGATATCGGGACTCATCTTT.

This clone turned up a few times. The chain carries TRDV1 and TRDJ1; TRDD2 matches at 9 bases. The germline gives CDR1 TSWWSYY, CDR2 QGS. V lost 3 bases, J lost 0 bases, and 26 bases stayed unmatched. The CDR3 extends over 23 amino acids. The CDR3 reads CALGDSGGYLPTAGSRYTDKLIF. In DNA, the CDR3 is TGTGCTCTTGGGGATTCAGGGGGCTACCTTCCTACCGCGGGATCCAGGTACACCGATAAACTCATCTTT.

This clone appeared a few times. The chain has TRDV1 and TRDJ1; TRDD3 aligns across 7 bases. The V gene's germline CDR1 is TSWWSYY and CDR2 QGS. The ends lost 4 bases at V and 0 bases at J; junction bases unmatched: 29. This CDR3 is built from 23 residues. In DNA, the CDR3 is TGTGCTCTTGGGGTTAACACCCCAAGATCGTACTGGGGACCCCCGTTGGACACCGATAAACTCATCTTT. Translated: CALGVNTPRSYWGPPLDTDKLIF.

This chain connects TRDV1 to TRDJ1; 13 bases match TRDD3. This CDR3 is built from 19 residues. Germline V gene sequence: CDR1 TSWWSYY, CDR2 QGS. Trimming took 4 bases from V and 0 from J; bases not matched to a gene: 11. In nucleotides, the CDR3 is TGTGCTCTTGGGGCTCTACCCTACTGGGGGATACGGTACACCGATAAACTCATCTTT. Amino acid sequence: CALGALPYWGIRYTDKLIF.

This clone was found once. J is TRDJ1 and V is TRDV1, with D hard to call. CDR3 length: 15 amino acids. Trimming left V 5 bases short and J 0 bases short, with 13 bases between. CDR1 and CDR2 (germline): TSWWSYY, QGS. The CDR3 reads CALGPGVQYTDKLIF. Written as DNA, the CDR3 is TGTGCTCTTGGGCCCGGGGTTCAGTACACCGATAAACTCATCTTT.

This clone was counted between two and nine times. The V and J genes are TRDV1 and TRDJ1, with 11 bases that match TRDD3. Germline assignment: CDR1 TSWWSYY and CDR2 QGS. CDR3 length: 20 amino acids. The V gene end was trimmed by 0 bases and the J gene end by 3 bases; junction bases not matched to a gene: 15. Here the CDR3 DNA reads TGTGCTCTTGGGGAACTCCACACTTCGCTACTGGGGGATAAATCCGATAAACTCATCTTT. Residues: CALGELHTSLLGDKSDKLIF.

This clone turned up a few times. The gene calls are TRDV1 and TRDJ1, with D tentatively TRDD2 or TRDD3 (6 bases each). The CDR3 sequence is 20 residues long. Per germline, CDR1 TSWWSYY and CDR2 QGS. V lost 2 bases and J lost 7, with 32 bases in between. The CDR3 sequence is CALGEKSRNPTFRGSVKLIF. The CDR3, as DNA: TGTGCTCTTGGGGAAAAGTCCCGGAATCCTACGTTTCGGGGATCCGTTAAACTCATCTTT.

This clone occurred a few times. V gene TRDV1 combines with J gene TRDJ1; weak D call: TRDD3 (8 bases). Per the germline V gene, CDR1 is TSWWSYY and CDR2 is QGS. The CDR3 consists of 21 residues. Trimming removed 5 bases at V and 2 bases at J, with 33 bases between. CDR3 protein: CALGPRTGLPANWGVTDKLIF. The CDR3 DNA follows: TGTGCTCTTGGGCCGCGAACAGGCCTTCCTGCGAACTGGGGGGTGACCGATAAACTCATCTTT.

This clone was counted only a few times. The gene calls are TRDV1 and TRDJ1, with a possible D match to TRDD3 (5 bases). V lost 3 bases and J lost 2, with 22 bases in between. The germline V gene has CDR1 TSWWSYY and CDR2 QGS. There are 18 residues in the CDR3. The CDR3 DNA reads as TGTGCTCTTGGGGACAATTACGCCCGCCGGGGGGGTACCGATAAACTCATCTTT. It specifies CALGDNYARRGGTDKLIF.

As regards this clone: The sample carries other DNA sequences with the same CDR3. The chain uses TRDV1 and TRDJ1; 10 bases line up with TRDD3. Germline CDR1 reads TSWWSYY; CDR2 reads QGS. The CDR3 runs 17 residues. J gave up 9 bases and V 2 bases, and 15 bases lay outside the gene matches. The CDR3 region has the DNA TGTGCTCTTGGGGAAAGGGCTCTACTGGGGGATTATAAGGAACTCATCTTT. Its translation: CALGERALLGDYKELIF.

The rearrangement uses TRDV1 and TRDJ2; tentatively, D is TRDD3 (9 bases). There are 22 residues in the CDR3. The V gene lost 1 base and the J gene lost 3 bases, with 30 bases spanning the gap. Germline lookup yields CDR1 TSWWSYY and CDR2 QGS. CDR3: CALGERGLPNLYWGKLTAQLFF. CDR3 bases: TGTGCTCTTGGGGAACGCGGCCTTCCTAATTTGTACTGGGGGAAACTGACAGCACAACTCTTCTTT.

Worth noting for this clone: A read error may account for a junction end that differs from germline. The chain has TRDV1 and TRDJ1; 10 nucleotides match TRDD3. CDR3 length: 20 residues. Per the germline V gene, CDR1 is TSWWSYY and CDR2 is QGS. CDR3 protein: CALRRTPLGDPNCEGDKPIF. In nucleotides, the CDR3 is TGTGCTCTGAGGAGAACCCCACTGGGGGATCCAAATTGTGAAGGTGATAAACCCATCTTT.

This clone was observed a handful of times. The gene calls are TRDV1 and TRDJ1; the D gene is possibly TRDD3 (5 bases). The germline V gene has CDR1 TSWWSYY and CDR2 QGS. The CDR3 has 17 amino acids. V lost 0 bases and J lost 1, with 15 bases in between. The CDR3 sequence: CALGELLFGGPTDKLIF. The CDR3 DNA is TGTGCTCTTGGGGAACTGCTATTCGGGGGTCCCACCGATAAACTCATCTTT.

The V call is TRDV1, the J call TRDJ1; 8 bases match TRDD3. Germline trimming cut 7 bases from V and 2 bases from J; bases unmatched to any gene: 18. CDR1 is TSWWSYY, CDR2 QGS, per germline. The CDR3 is made up of 18 amino acids. Here the CDR3 reads CALVRTGGPLGGTDKLIF. The DNA of the CDR3 is TGTGCTCTTGTTCGTACTGGGGGCCCTTTAGGAGGGACCGATAAACTCATCTTT.

This clone was seen only a few times. V is TRDV1 and J is TRDJ1; 9 positions agree with TRDD3. J gave up 2 bases and V 1 base, and 14 bases lay outside the gene matches. Germline V CDR1 and CDR2: TSWWSYY, QGS. The CDR3 length is 19 residues. The CDR3, as DNA: TGTGCTCTTGGGGAACCCCCCAGGGGCTGGGGGATGGGTACCGATAAACTCATCTTT. This gives the protein CALGEPPRGWGMGTDKLIF.

This clone was seen a handful of times. The rearrangement links TRDV1 to TRDJ2, with TRDD3 as a possible D gene (6 bases). The CDR3 is 19 residues long. Trimming shortened V by 0 bases and J by 0 bases, and 17 bases separated the two germline ends. CDR1 is TSWWSYY, CDR2 QGS, per germline. CDR3 residues: CALGELGTELGPLTAQLFF. CDR3 sequence (DNA): TGTGCTCTTGGGGAACTGGGAACGGAACTGGGCCCTTTGACAGCACAACTCTTCTTT.

This clone was seen a few times. The chain combines TRDV1 with TRDJ1; D is uncertain. The V end was cut by 0 bases, the J end by 0 bases, with 26 bases between. CDR3 size: 21 residues. From germline, CDR1 is TSWWSYY and CDR2 QGS. In DNA, the CDR3 is TGTGCTCTTGGGGAACTAGAGAGGTTTCGGCGTGGTCCCGGGTACACCGATAAACTCATCTTT. Its translation: CALGELERFRRGPGYTDKLIF.

This clone was observed a handful of times. The J gene is TRDJ1, the V gene TRDV1; TRDD3 agrees at 10 bases. This CDR3 comprises 21 residues. Trimming removed 5 bases from V and 0 bases from J; junction bases left unmatched: 21. In germline, CDR1 is TSWWSYY, CDR2 QGS. The CDR3 DNA is TGTGCTCTTGGGCCGCCGGGCTCCCAATGCACCACTGGGGGATACACCGATAAACTCATCTTT. It encodes CALGPPGSQCTTGGYTDKLIF.

This rearrangement joins TRDV1 to TRDJ1; TRDD3 agrees at 12 bases. The CDR3 loop spans 23 amino acids. Germline V lookup: CDR1 TSWWSYY, CDR2 QGS. With V trimmed by 1 base and J by 5 bases, 26 bases remained unmatched. CDR3 DNA: TGTGCTCTTGGGGAACGGATCTTCTTCCGGTCGGACTCCGTACTGGGGGATACTGATAAACTCATCTTT. Residues: CALGERIFFRSDSVLGDTDKLIF.

The rearrangement uses TRDV1 and TRDJ1; 7 bases match TRDD3. From germline, CDR1 is TSWWSYY and CDR2 QGS. The length of the CDR3 is 17 residues. The V gene end was trimmed by 5 bases and the J gene end by 0 bases; junction bases not matched to a gene: 12. CDR3 sequence: CALGKNSQLGYTDKLIF. CDR3 DNA sequence: TGTGCTCTTGGGAAAAACTCTCAACTGGGGTACACCGATAAACTCATCTTT.

This clone was observed a few times. The V and J genes are TRDV1 and TRDJ1; 12 bases are a match to TRDD3. The CDR3 has 19 amino acids. Per germline, CDR1 TSWWSYY and CDR2 QGS. V was clipped by 7 bases and J by 1 base; unmatched bases: 16. Here the CDR3 reads CALARWSKLGDTSTDKLIF. Written as DNA, the CDR3 is TGTGCTCTTGCCAGGTGGAGTAAACTGGGGGATACCTCCACCGATAAACTCATCTTT.

This clone occurred a few times. The V call is TRDV1, the J call TRDJ1; 8 bases fit TRDD3. Per the germline V gene, CDR1 is TSWWSYY and CDR2 is QGS. V was clipped by 4 bases and J by 3 bases; unmatched bases: 13. CDR3 size: 17 residues. CDR3 residues: CALGAQMGIQKSDKLIF. The CDR3 nucleotides are TGTGCTCTTGGGGCCCAGATGGGGATACAGAAATCCGATAAACTCATCTTT.

The table lists this clone with a few counts. This chain joins TRDV1 and TRDJ1; TRDD3 is a possible D gene (6 bases). The V end lost 0 bases, the J end lost 0 bases, and 23 bases lay between the germline ends. Germline lookup yields CDR1 TSWWSYY and CDR2 QGS. The CDR3 has 20 residues. CDR3 sequence reads: CALGELALRYWVRYTDKLIF. As DNA, the CDR3 is TGTGCTCTTGGGGAACTGGCCCTACGGTACTGGGTCCGGTACACCGATAAACTCATCTTT.

This clone was observed a handful of times. The J gene is TRDJ1, the V gene TRDV1, with D uncertain. CDR3 length: 16 residues. Trimming took off 1 base at V and 0 bases at J, with 12 bases between the two ends. Germline V CDR1 and CDR2: TSWWSYY, QGS. The CDR3 loop reads CALGEPPKRDTDKLIF. The CDR3 DNA sequence: TGTGCTCTTGGGGAACCCCCGAAACGTGACACCGATAAACTCATCTTT.

As concerns this clone: Within the sample, other DNA sequences also encode this same CDR3. The chain uses TRDV1 and TRDJ1; no reliable D call. CDR1 and CDR2 (germline): TSWWSYY, QGS. The CDR3 has 16 amino acids. The V gene lost 0 bases and the J gene lost 0 bases, with 11 bases spanning the gap. CDR3 sequence reads: CALGELFRGDTDKLIF. The CDR3 nucleotides read TGTGCTCTTGGGGAACTCTTCAGAGGGGACACCGATAAACTCATCTTT.

The chain uses TRDV3 and TRDJ1; 9 nucleotides line up with TRDD3. The trim removed 2 bases at V and 8 bases at J, leaving 18 bases unmatched. Germline V gene sequence: CDR1 TVYSNPD, CDR2 GDNSRS (reference sequence). This CDR3 has 16 residues. In DNA, the CDR3 is TGTGCCTTTCGTTCCTTCTGGTACTGGGGGAGAAAGAAACTCATCTTT. Amino acids: CAFRSFWYWGRKKLIF.